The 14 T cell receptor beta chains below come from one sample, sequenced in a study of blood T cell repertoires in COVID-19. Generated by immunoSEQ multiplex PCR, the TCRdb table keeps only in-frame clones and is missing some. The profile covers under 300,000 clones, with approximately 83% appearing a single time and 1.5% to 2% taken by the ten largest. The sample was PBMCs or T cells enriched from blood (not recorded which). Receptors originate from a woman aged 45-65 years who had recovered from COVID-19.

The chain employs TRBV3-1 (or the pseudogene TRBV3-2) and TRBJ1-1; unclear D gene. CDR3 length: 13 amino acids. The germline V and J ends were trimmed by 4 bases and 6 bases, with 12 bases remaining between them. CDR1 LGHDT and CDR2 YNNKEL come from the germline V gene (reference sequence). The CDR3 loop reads CASSLMASAEAFF. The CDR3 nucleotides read TGTGCCAGCAGCCTTATGGCAAGTGCTGAAGCTTTCTTT.

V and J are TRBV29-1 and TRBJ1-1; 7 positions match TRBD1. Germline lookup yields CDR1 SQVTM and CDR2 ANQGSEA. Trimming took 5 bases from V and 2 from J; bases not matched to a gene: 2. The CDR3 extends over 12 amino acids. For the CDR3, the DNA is TGCAGCGTTCGACAGGGAAACACTGAAGCTTTCTTT. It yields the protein CSVRQGNTEAFF.

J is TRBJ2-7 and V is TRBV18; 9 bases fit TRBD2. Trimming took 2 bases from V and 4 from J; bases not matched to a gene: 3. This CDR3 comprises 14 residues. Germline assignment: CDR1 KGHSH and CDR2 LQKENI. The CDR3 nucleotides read TGTGCCAGCTCACCAGTAGCGGGAGTGTACGAGCAGTACTTC. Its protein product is CASSPVAGVYEQYF.

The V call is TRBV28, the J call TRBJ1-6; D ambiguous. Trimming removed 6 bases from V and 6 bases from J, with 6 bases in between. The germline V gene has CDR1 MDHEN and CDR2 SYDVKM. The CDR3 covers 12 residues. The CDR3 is CASRVANSPLHF. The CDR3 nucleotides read TGTGCCAGCAGGGTAGCTAATTCACCCCTCCACTTT.

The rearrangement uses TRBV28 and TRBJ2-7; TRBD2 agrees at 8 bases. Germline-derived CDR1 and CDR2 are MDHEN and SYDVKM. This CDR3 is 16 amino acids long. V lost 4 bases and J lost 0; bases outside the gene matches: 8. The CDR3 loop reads CASSSPRSGSSYEQYF. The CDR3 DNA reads TGTGCCAGCAGTTCCCCCCGGAGCGGGAGCTCCTACGAGCAGTACTTC. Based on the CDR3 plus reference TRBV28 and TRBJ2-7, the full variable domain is DVKVTQSSRYLVKRTGEKVFLECVQDMDHENMFWYRQDPGLGLRLIYFSYDVKMKEKGDIPEGYSVSREKKERFSLILESASTNQTSMYLCASSSPRSGSSYEQYFGPGTRLTVT.

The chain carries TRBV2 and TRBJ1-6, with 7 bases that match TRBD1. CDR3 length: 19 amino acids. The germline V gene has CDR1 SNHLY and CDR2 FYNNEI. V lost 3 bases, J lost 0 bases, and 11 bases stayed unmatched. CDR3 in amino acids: CASSDLRGQPSSYNSPLHF. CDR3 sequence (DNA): TGTGCCAGCAGTGACCTCCGGGGACAGCCAAGCTCCTATAATTCACCCCTCCACTTT. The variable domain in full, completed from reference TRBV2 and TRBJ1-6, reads EPEVTQTPSHQVTQMGQEVILRCVPISNHLYFYWYRQILGQKVEFLVSFYNNEISEKSEIFDDQFSVERPDGSNFTLKIRSTKLEDSAMYFCASSDLRGQPSSYNSPLHFGNGTRLTVT.

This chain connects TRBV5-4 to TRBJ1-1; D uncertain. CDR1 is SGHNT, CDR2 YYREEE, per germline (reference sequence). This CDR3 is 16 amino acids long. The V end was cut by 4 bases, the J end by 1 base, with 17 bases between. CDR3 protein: CASSIRNRGTNTEAFF. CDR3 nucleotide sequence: TGTGCCAGCAGCATACGGAATCGGGGTACGAACACTGAAGCTTTCTTT. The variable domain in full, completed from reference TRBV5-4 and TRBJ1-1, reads ETGVTQSPTHLIKTRGQQVTLRCSSQSGHNTVSWYQQALGQGPQFIFQYYREEENGRGNFPPRFSGLQFPNYSSELNVNALELDDSALYLCASSIRNRGTNTEAFFGQGTRLTVV.

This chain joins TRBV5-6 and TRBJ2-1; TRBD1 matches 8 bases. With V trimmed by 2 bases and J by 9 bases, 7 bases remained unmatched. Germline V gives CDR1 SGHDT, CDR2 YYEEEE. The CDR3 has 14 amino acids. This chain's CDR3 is CASSFGQGSSEQFF. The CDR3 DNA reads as TGTGCCAGCAGCTTCGGACAGGGTAGTAGTGAGCAGTTCTTC.

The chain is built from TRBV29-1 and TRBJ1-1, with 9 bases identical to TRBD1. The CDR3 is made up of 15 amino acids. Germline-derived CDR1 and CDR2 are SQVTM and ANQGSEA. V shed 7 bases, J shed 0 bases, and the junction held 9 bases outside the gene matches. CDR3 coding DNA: TGCAGCGGGGGAACAGGGGGCGAAATGAACACTGAAGCTTTCTTT. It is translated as CSGGTGGEMNTEAFF.

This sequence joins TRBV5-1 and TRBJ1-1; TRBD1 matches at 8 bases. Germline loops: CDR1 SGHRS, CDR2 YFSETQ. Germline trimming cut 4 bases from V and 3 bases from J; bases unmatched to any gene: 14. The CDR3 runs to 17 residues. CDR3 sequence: CASSPLTGQGADTEAFF. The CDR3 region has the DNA TGCGCCAGCAGCCCGCTTACCGGACAGGGTGCGGACACTGAAGCTTTCTTT. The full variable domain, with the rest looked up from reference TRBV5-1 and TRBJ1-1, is KAGVTQTPRYLIKTRGQQVTLSCSPISGHRSVSWYQQTPGQGLQFLFEYFSETQRNKGNFPGRFSGRQFSNSRSEMNVSTLELGDSALYLCASSPLTGQGADTEAFFGQGTRLTVV.

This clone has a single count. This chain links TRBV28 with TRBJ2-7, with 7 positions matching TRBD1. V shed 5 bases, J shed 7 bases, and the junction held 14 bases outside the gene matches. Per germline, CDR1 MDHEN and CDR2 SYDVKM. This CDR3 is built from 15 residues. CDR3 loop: CASSPPGQIPWEQYF. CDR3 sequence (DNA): TGTGCCAGCAGTCCTCCGGGACAGATTCCCTGGGAGCAGTACTTC. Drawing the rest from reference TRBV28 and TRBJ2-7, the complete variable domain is DVKVTQSSRYLVKRTGEKVFLECVQDMDHENMFWYRQDPGLGLRLIYFSYDVKMKEKGDIPEGYSVSREKKERFSLILESASTNQTSMYLCASSPPGQIPWEQYFGPGTRLTVT.

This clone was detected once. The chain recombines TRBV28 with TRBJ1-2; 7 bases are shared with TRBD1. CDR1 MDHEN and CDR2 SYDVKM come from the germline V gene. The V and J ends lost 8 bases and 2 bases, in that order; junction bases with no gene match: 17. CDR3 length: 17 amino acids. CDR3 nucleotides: TGTGCCAGCGGAGACCAGGGGGGAGAACGACGCAACTATGGCTACACCTTC. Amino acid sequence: CASGDQGGERRNYGYTF.

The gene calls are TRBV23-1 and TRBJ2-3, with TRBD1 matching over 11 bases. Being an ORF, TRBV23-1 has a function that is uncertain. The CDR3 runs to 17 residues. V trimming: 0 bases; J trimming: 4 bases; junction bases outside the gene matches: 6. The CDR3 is CASSQSGDRGIADTQYF. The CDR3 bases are TGCGCCAGCAGTCAATCGGGGGACAGGGGGATCGCAGATACGCAGTATTTT.

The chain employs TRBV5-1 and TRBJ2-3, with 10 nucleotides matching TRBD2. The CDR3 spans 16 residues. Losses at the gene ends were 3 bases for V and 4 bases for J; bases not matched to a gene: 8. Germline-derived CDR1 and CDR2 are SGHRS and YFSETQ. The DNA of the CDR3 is TGCGCCAGCAGCTGGAGAGCGGGAGGGCCGTCAGATACGCAGTATTTT. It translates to CASSWRAGGPSDTQYF.